The clone carrying this TCR beta chain was detected only a few times. Its matching antigen is unknown. These data are taken from a study of regulatory T cells in long-lasting Graves disease. Researchers made TCR beta libraries by using iRepertoire HTBI primers and running Arm-PCR on CDR3 regions. TCRdb reprocessed the multiplex PCR reads via MiXCR and lists one record per CDR3 protein. The table lists roughly 450,000 distinct CDR3 sequences, less than 25% of them singletons, with 7.8% in the top ten. Whole-study findings and limits: Sharing of public clonotypes was greater in persistent patients (approximately 2,700) than in new patients (fewer than 1,000).

The CDR3 contains 14 residues. Germline V CDR1 and CDR2: LNHNV, YYDKDF (reference sequence). V gave up 2 bases and J gave up 6 bases, with 11 bases separating them. Time point denoted: persistent/refractory GD, antithyroid drugs over 5 years with positive TRAb. Extracted PBMC RNA gave rise to the TCR library. The chain has TRBV15 and TRBJ1-5, with TRBD1 as a possible D gene (5 bases). Sequenced material: peripheral blood mononuclear cells (PBMCs), taken when the disease was refractory, from a patient treated with antithyroid drugs. This clonotype was obtained from a female donor with Graves disease. For the CDR3, the DNA is TGTGCCACCAGCAGACAGGGTAGTAGTCAGCCCCAGCATTTT. It encodes CATSRQGSSQPQHF.